Below, one T cell receptor (beta chain) is given with its context. The antigen is not known. This table comes from immunoSEQ multiplex PCR, and its TCRdb copy is limited to in-frame clones, with some not included. The sample gives roughly 32,000 clones, 80% to 90% of which show up once; 0.55% to 0.9% is in the top ten. The data derive from a study of stem cell transplantation in POMP-related autoinflammatory disease. The study, taken as a whole, reports: Patients with PRAID showed a restricted number of unique TRB V-J gene pairings. A trend toward lower repertoire diversity and greater clonality appeared in every analyzed T-cell subset of PRAID patients.

The CDR3 runs to 16 residues. Germline trimming cut 0 bases from V and 1 base from J; bases unmatched to any gene: 4. CDR1 and CDR2 from the germline V gene are MNHNS and SASEGT. The gene calls are TRBV6-1 and TRBJ1-1, with 8 bases aligning to TRBD1. The receptor's source is a human donor with POMP-related autoinflammation and immune dysregulation (PRAID). The starting material was CD4+ T cells from PBMCs, obtained before stem cell transplantation. For the CDR3, the DNA is TGTGCCAGCAGTGAAGCGCTTCAGGGGGCGAACACTGAAGCTTTCTTT. Encoded protein: CASSEALQGANTEAFF.